These 9 T cell receptor beta chains share one sample of origin, sequenced in a study of cytomegalovirus exposure and HLA in healthy donors. Amplification used 60 Vbeta primers and 13 Jbeta primers. Using immunoSEQ multiplex PCR, the repertoire was profiled, and TCRdb retains in-frame clones only, with some absent. The table lists about 120,000 clones, about four fifths of them singletons. The source material was PBMCs. The origin of the receptors is a female donor in good health and CMV-seropositive.

The chain couples TRBV7-8 to TRBJ2-5; no definite D call. Deletions cut 4 bases from V and 3 bases from J, with 9 bases between. Germline V lookup: CDR1 SGHVS, CDR2 FQNEAQ. This CDR3 has 13 amino acids. In DNA, the CDR3 is TGTGCCAGCAGCTCCGCGAGAGAAGAGACCCAGTACTTC. Translated, it gives CASSSAREETQYF.

This chain connects TRBV4-2 to TRBJ2-2, with 11 bases identical to TRBD2. CDR1 and CDR2 (germline): LGHNA, YNFKEQ. V lost 8 bases, J lost 8 bases, and 13 bases stayed unmatched. The CDR3 runs to 16 residues. The CDR3 DNA reads TGTGCCAGCGGATTTAGCGGGGGGGCCCCAGAAGGGGAGCTGTTTTTT. Protein: CASGFSGGAPEGELFF.

The chain carries TRBV27 and TRBJ2-2; 7 bases fit TRBD1. The CDR3 covers 16 residues. V was pared by 8 bases and J by 2 bases, with 11 bases of the junction left unmatched. The germline CDR1 and CDR2 sequences are MNHEY and SMNVEV (reference sequence). The CDR3 region has the DNA TGTGCCAGCCTCTCCGCCGGGACAGTTAACACCGGGGAGCTGTTTTTT. Its protein is CASLSAGTVNTGELFF.

The V and J genes are TRBV27 and TRBJ2-3; D not certain. The CDR3 covers 11 residues. The V gene's germline CDR1 is MNHEY and CDR2 SMNVEV (reference sequence). V was shortened by 6 bases and J by 4 bases, with 5 bases between the two germline ends. As DNA, the CDR3 is TGTGCCAGCAGCTTCCCAGATACGCAGTATTTT. Its protein product is CASSFPDTQYF.

This clone was counted once. The genes are TRBV28 and TRBJ2-4; D is possibly TRBD1 (7 bases). CDR1 is MDHEN, CDR2 SYDVKM, per germline. V was clipped by 10 bases and J by 0 bases, with 13 bases between them. The CDR3 has 14 residues. CDR3 sequence reads: CATAQGGAKNIQYF. CDR3 DNA: TGTGCCACCGCTCAGGGGGGAGCCAAAAACATTCAGTACTTC.

This chain's CDR3 is CSVEVAGGPGEQFF. For the CDR3, the DNA is TGCAGCGTTGAAGTAGCGGGGGGGCCGGGTGAGCAGTTCTTC. The chain combines TRBV29-1 with TRBJ2-1; 11 bases match TRBD2. V shed 1 base and J 9 bases; nucleotides not matched to a gene: 5. CDR1 and CDR2 from the germline V gene are SQVTM and ANQGSEA. The CDR3 contains 14 residues.

The V call is TRBV30, the J call TRBJ2-3; 12 bases agree with TRBD2. Trimming at V came to 5 bases and at J to 1 base, leaving 4 bases not matched to a gene. This CDR3 comprises 15 residues. The germline CDR1 and CDR2 sequences are GTSNPN and SVGIG (reference sequence). The CDR3 region is CAWGPSGGGTDTQYF. CDR3 bases: TGTGCCTGGGGGCCTAGCGGGGGGGGCACAGATACGCAGTATTTT.

The gene calls are TRBV6-1 and TRBJ2-7, with D maybe TRBD2 (5 bases). Trimming removed 7 bases at V and 2 bases at J, with 15 bases between. In germline, CDR1 is MNHNS, CDR2 SASEGT. This CDR3 spans 14 amino acids. The CDR3 protein is CASNQGRGPYEQYF. The CDR3 nucleotides read TGTGCCAGCAATCAAGGCCGGGGTCCCTACGAGCAGTACTTC.

This clone showed up just once. The chain couples TRBV4-1 to TRBJ2-2, with 10 nucleotides matching TRBD1. From germline, CDR1 is MGHRA and CDR2 YSYEKL. V lost 3 bases to trimming and J lost 1 base; unmatched junction nucleotides: 8. The CDR3 consists of 18 residues. The DNA for the CDR3 is TGCGCCAGCAGCCAGATGGGGACAGGGGCGCTGAACACCGGGGAGCTGTTTTTT. The encoded protein is CASSQMGTGALNTGELFF.